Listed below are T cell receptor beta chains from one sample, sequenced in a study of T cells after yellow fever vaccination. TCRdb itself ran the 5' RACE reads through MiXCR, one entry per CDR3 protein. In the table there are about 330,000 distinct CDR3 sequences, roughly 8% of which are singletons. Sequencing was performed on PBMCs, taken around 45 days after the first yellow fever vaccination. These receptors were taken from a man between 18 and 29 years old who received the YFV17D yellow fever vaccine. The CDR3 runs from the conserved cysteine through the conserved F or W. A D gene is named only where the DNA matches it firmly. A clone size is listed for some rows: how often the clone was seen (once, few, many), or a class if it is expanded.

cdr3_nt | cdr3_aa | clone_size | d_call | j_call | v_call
TGTGCCAGTAGTGCGGACTGGGGCGTGAGCAATCAGCCCCAGCATTTT | CASSADWGVSNQPQHF | . | . | TRBJ1-5 | TRBV19
TGTGCCAGCAGCCCGTGGGCCGACAATGAGCAGTTCTTC | CASSPWADNEQFF | . | . | TRBJ2-1 | TRBV7-2
TGTGCCAGCAGTGTAGGGGGGAGCACTGAAGCTTTCTTT | CASSVGGSTEAFF | . | . | TRBJ1-1 | TRBV12-3/TRBV12-4
TGTGCCAGCAGCTTAACCGGGGGGGCCAGGTACAATGAGCAGTTCTTC | CASSLTGGARYNEQFF | . | TRBD2 | TRBJ2-1 | TRBV7-3
TGTGCCAGCAGTGAACCGCTAAATCAGAGGCAGTTCTTC | CASSEPLNQRQFF | . | . | TRBJ2-1 | TRBV2
TGCGCCAGCAGCCAAGCGGGTTGGCCAGTAAAAGATCAGCCCCAGCATTTT | CASSQAGWPVKDQPQHF | many | . | TRBJ1-5 | TRBV4-1
TGCAGTGCTTGGCTGAGGAACAATGAGCAGTTCTTC | CSAWLRNNEQFF | many | . | TRBJ2-1 | TRBV20-1
TGTGCCAGCAGTTGGGGTCCCGGGACAGGGGGAGCGAACACTGAAGCTTTCTTT | CASSWGPGTGGANTEAFF | few | TRBD1 | TRBJ1-1 | TRBV12-3/TRBV12-4
TGCAGTGCTAGAGTATTGGCGGGGGTCTTTGAGCAGTTCTTC | CSARVLAGVFEQFF | . | TRBD2 | TRBJ2-1 | TRBV20-1
TGTGCCAGCAGCCGTGGGGGCCTCGGCTCCTACAATGAGCAGTTCTTC | CASSRGGLGSYNEQFF | . | . | TRBJ2-1 | TRBV4-2
TGTGCCAGCAGTTATTTGGGGACCGGGGAGCTGTTTTTT | CASSYLGTGELFF | . | . | TRBJ2-2 | TRBV6-5